This T cell receptor (beta chain) is from a study of blood T cells in healthy people across ages. Then a second PCR, running roughly 6 to 12 cycles, was carried out with a sample-barcoded 5' primer and a J-beta primer mix. Each CDR3 protein is one row after TCRdb ran MiXCR on the 5' RACE reads. The data show more than 900,000 distinct CDR3 sequences, about 23% seen once. In this sample, this clonotype turned up a few times. The length of the CDR3 is 15 residues. Germline CDR1 reads MNHEY; CDR2 reads SVGEGT. V was clipped by 5 bases and J by 5 bases; unmatched bases: 5. These same data were also listed under a study on T cells of mothers and their children.

The source of this sequence is a girl aged 2-10 years in good health. This chain uses TRBV6-2 or TRBV6-3 with TRBJ2-1, with TRBD2 identical over 11 bases. The specimen was blood. Written as DNA, the CDR3 is TGTGCCAGCAGTCTAATAGCGGGGGGGCACAATGAGCAGTTCTTC. Translating it yields CASSLIAGGHNEQFF.